This T cell receptor (beta chain) emerged from a study of Ad26.COV2.S vaccination and SARS-CoV-2 variants. Sequencing used immunoSEQ multiplex PCR; TCRdb keeps in-frame clones, though not all of them. The sample includes about 180,000 clones, roughly 85% of them seen just once. The germline V gene encodes CDR1 SGHAT and CDR2 FQNNGV. CDR3 length: 15 amino acids. V lost 0 bases and J lost 11; bases outside the gene matches: 10. Findings of the study overall: Breadth, reportedly substantial, characterized the spike-specific CD8+ and CD4+ T cell responses after vaccination. Participants given vaccine showed non-spike TCR breadth similar to that of placebo recipients. Measures of TCR breadth and depth may have fallen short of total T cell responses.

Notes on this clone: Its antigen remains unidentified.

This chain connects TRBV11-2 to TRBJ2-7, with 10 bases fitting TRBD2. Material: peripheral blood, obtained after recovery from COVID-19. This receptor was taken from a human donor who had recovered from COVID-19. CDR3 nucleotide sequence: TGTGCCAGCAGCTTAGATGGGGCTAGCGGGAGTAAGGAGTACTTC. Encoded protein: CASSLDGASGSKEYF.